Given below is one T cell receptor (beta chain) in context. Germline V gene data show CDR1 as SGDLS and CDR2 as YYNGEE. V gave up 4 bases and J gave up 6 bases; unmatched junction bases: 3. CDR3 size: 12 residues. This sample was taken from a study of T cell changes during pregnancy in multiple sclerosis. Using immunoSEQ multiplex PCR, the repertoire was profiled, and TCRdb retains in-frame clones only, with some absent. Of 45,000 or so clones in the sample, around 90% were seen once. The material sequenced was CD8+ T cells from peripheral blood mononuclear cells, taken in the second trimester of pregnancy. This TCR came from a female donor with multiple sclerosis, enrolled in a pregnancy study. The V call is TRBV9, the J call TRBJ2-7, with TRBD1 matching over 8 bases. The CDR3 here is CASSSTGAEQYF. The CDR3 DNA reads as TGTGCCAGCAGCTCGACAGGGGCCGAGCAGTACTTC.